This T cell receptor beta chain was obtained from a study of blood T cell repertoires in COVID-19. The CDR3 extends over 16 amino acids. Looked up from germline, CDR1 is LNHDA and CDR2 is SQIVND (reference sequence). Trimming pared 5 bases from V and 5 bases from J, leaving 19 bases between. Clones were read by immunoSEQ multiplex PCR, and TCRdb kept only the in-frame ones, dropping some. Of fewer than 350,000 clones listed, around nine tenths were seen once; the top ten hold roughly 6.2%. This TCR came from a woman aged 35 to 49 who had recovered from COVID-19. The gene calls are TRBV19 and TRBJ1-5; D is possibly TRBD1 (5 bases). The sequenced material came from PBMCs or T cells enriched from blood (not recorded which). The CDR3 DNA reads TGTGCCAGTAGTTCGACGACAGTTTACCCGGATCAGCCCCAGCATTTT. Translation gives CASSSTTVYPDQPQHF.